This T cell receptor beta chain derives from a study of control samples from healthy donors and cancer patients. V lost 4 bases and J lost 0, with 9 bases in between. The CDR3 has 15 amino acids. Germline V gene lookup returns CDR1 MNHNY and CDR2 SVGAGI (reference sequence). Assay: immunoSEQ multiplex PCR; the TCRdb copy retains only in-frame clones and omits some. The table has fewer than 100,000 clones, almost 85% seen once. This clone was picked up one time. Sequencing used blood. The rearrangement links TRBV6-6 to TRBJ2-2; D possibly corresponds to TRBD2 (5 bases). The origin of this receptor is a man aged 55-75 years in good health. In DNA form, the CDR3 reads TGTGCCAGCAGTTGGGAGAGAGCGAACACCGGGGAGCTGTTTTTT. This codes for CASSWERANTGELFF.